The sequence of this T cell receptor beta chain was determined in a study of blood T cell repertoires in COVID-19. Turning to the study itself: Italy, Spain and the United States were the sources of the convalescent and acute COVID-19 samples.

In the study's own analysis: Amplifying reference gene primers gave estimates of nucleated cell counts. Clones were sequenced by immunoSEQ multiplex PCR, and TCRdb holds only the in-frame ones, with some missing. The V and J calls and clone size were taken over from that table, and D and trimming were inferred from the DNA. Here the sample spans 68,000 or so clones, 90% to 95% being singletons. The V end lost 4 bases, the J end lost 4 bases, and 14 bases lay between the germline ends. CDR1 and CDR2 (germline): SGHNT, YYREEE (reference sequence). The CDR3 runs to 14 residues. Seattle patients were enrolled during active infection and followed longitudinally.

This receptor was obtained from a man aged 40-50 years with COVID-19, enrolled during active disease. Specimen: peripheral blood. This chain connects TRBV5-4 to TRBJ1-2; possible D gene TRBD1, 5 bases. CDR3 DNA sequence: TGTGCCAGCAGCCCGATAGACAGAGGCTATGGCTACACCTTC. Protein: CASSPIDRGYGYTF.